The 29 T cell receptor beta chains reported below all come from one sample, sequenced in a study of OX40 agonist ivuxolimab in advanced cancers. Produced via immunoSEQ multiplex PCR; TCRdb's table is partial and in-frame only. The sample has 8,000 to 10,000 clones; approximately 70% are singletons. The sequencing here drew on CD4+ or CD8+ T cells sorted from blood, taken in a trial of the OX40 agonist ivuxolimab. The receptors were gathered from an adult with an advanced solid tumor such as melanoma, head and neck, liver or kidney cancer.

The table lists this clone with a few counts. The genes are TRBV4-3 and TRBJ2-1; D ambiguous. V lost 4 bases, J lost 9 bases, and 10 bases lay in between. CDR3 length: 12 residues. Germline CDR1 LGHNA, CDR2 YSLEER. CDR3 residues: CASSPGSGEQFF. For the CDR3, the DNA is TGCGCCAGCAGCCCAGGCTCGGGTGAGCAGTTCTTC.

The gene calls are TRBV7-6 and TRBJ2-7; D gene unclear. V lost 2 bases and J 13 bases, leaving 18 bases between the germline ends. Per the germline V gene, CDR1 is SGHVS and CDR2 is FNYEAQ. The CDR3 consists of 13 residues. DNA of the CDR3: TGTGCCAGCAGCTTAACCCGAGGAGCAACGGCATACTTC. As protein: CASSLTRGATAYF. Full variable domain (remainder filled in from reference TRBV7-6 and TRBJ2-7): GAGVSQSPRYKVTKRGQDVALRCDPISGHVSLYWYRQALGQGPEFLTYFNYEAQQDKSGLPNDRFSAERPEGSISTLTIQRTEQRDSAMYRCASSLTRGATAYFGPGTRLTVT.

The chain combines TRBV27 with TRBJ2-3; the D is unclear. The germline CDR1 and CDR2 sequences are MNHEY and SMNVEV (reference sequence). V was clipped by 6 bases and J by 8 bases, with 12 bases between them. The CDR3 covers 12 residues. The CDR3 here is CASRGPEGTQYF. The DNA for the CDR3 is TGTGCCAGCAGAGGCCCGGAAGGTACGCAGTATTTT.

V and J are TRBV7-6 and TRBJ2-1; D gene uncertain. CDR1 and CDR2 from the germline V gene are SGHVS and FNYEAQ. V lost 2 bases to trimming and J lost 4 bases, with 12 bases between them. This CDR3 region has 15 residues. CDR3 coding DNA: TGTGCCAGCAGCTTATCGGCAGGTGGTTACAATGAGCAGTTCTTC. Its translation: CASSLSAGGYNEQFF.

The chain is built from TRBV4-3 and TRBJ2-1, with a weak D call TRBD2 (7 bases). CDR3 length: 16 residues. Germline-derived CDR1 and CDR2 are LGHNA and YSLEER. V lost 0 bases and J lost 2, with 11 bases in between. For the CDR3, the DNA is TGCGCCAGCAGCCAAGATAGGGGGACTACCTACAATGAGCAGTTCTTC. It codes for CASSQDRGTTYNEQFF.

This sequence joins TRBV4-3 and TRBJ2-5; 11 bases map to TRBD2. Looked up from germline, CDR1 is LGHNA and CDR2 is YSLEER. This CDR3 is 18 amino acids long. The trim removed 0 bases at V and 7 bases at J, leaving 13 bases unmatched. CDR3 in DNA: TGCGCCAGCAGCCAAGATTGGGAAGTTAGCGGGGGGGCCGCGACCCAGTACTTC. This translates into CASSQDWEVSGGAATQYF.

The V call is TRBV21-1, the J call TRBJ1-5. TRBV21-1 is deemed a pseudogene. CDR3 length: 15 residues. CDR3 DNA sequence: TGTGCCAGCAGCAAAATACTCAACCGGGACCAGCCCCAGCATTTT. Amino acids: CASSKILNRDQPQHF.

The chain links TRBV19 to TRBJ2-7; 7 nucleotides align to TRBD1. V dropped 5 bases and J dropped 7; count of bases not matched to a gene: 11. The CDR3 extends over 14 amino acids. The germline CDR1 and CDR2 sequences are LNHDA and SQIVND (reference sequence). CDR3 in DNA: TGTGCCAGTAGTTCGCGTCCCGGGACAGCGGAGCAGTACTTC. Protein sequence: CASSSRPGTAEQYF.

This clone was recorded a few times. The CDR3 DNA reads as TGTGCCAGCAGTGAAATGGGAGGGGGCGCTGGCTACACCTTC. It encodes CASSEMGGGAGYTF. V is TRBV2 and J is TRBJ1-2, with 7 bases matching TRBD1. CDR1 and CDR2 (germline): SNHLY, FYNNEI. J gave up 7 bases and V 2 bases, and 7 bases lay outside the gene matches. The CDR3 length is 14 residues.

The chain joins TRBV19 to TRBJ1-2, with TRBD1 as a possible D gene (6 bases). The V end was cut by 6 bases, the J end by 7 bases, with 12 bases between. CDR1 and CDR2 from the germline V gene are LNHDA and SQIVND (reference sequence). The CDR3 contains 12 residues. This chain's CDR3 is CASRSDSLGYTF. The CDR3 coding sequence is TGTGCCAGTAGATCGGACAGCCTTGGCTACACCTTC.

The gene calls are TRBV7-8 and TRBJ2-3; 9 bases align to TRBD2. The germline V gene has CDR1 SGHVS and CDR2 FQNEAQ. J lost 4 bases, V lost 5 bases, and 4 bases had no gene match. CDR3 length equals 14 residues. CDR3 sequence: CASSPGLAPDTQYF. In DNA, the CDR3 is TGTGCCAGCAGCCCGGGACTAGCCCCAGATACGCAGTATTTT.

The rearrangement uses TRBV7-9 and TRBJ2-7; 7 bases agree with TRBD2. The CDR3 has 13 amino acids. V was pared by 5 bases and J by 7 bases, with 8 bases of the junction left unmatched. CDR1 is SEHNR, CDR2 FQNEAQ, per germline (reference sequence). CDR3 bases: TGTGCCAGCAGCCCCGCGGCTAGCGGAGAGCAGTACTTC. Its translation: CASSPAASGEQYF.

The table lists this clone with a few counts. The chain is built from TRBV18 and TRBJ2-4; D remains ambiguous. The ends were cut back, 3 bases at V and 6 bases at J, with 6 bases in the middle. This CDR3 is 12 amino acids long. Germline V lookup: CDR1 KGHSH, CDR2 LQKENI. CDR3 sequence: CASSPDGNIQYF. DNA for the CDR3: TGTGCCAGCTCACCGGACGGAAACATTCAGTACTTC.

The chain has TRBV14 and TRBJ2-7, with 9 bases that match TRBD1. CDR1 and CDR2 from the germline V gene are SGHDN and FVKESK. Trimming took 6 bases from V and 4 from J; bases not matched to a gene: 10. This CDR3 region has 15 residues. CDR3 DNA sequence: TGTGCCAGCAGTCGGACCGGGACAGGGACTTACGAGCAGTACTTC. Its protein product is CASSRTGTGTYEQYF.

This rearrangement joins TRBV14 to TRBJ2-7; 8 bases are shared with TRBD2. Germline V CDR1 and CDR2: SGHDN, FVKESK. V was pared by 0 bases and J by 2 bases, with 6 bases of the junction left unmatched. The CDR3 spans 16 residues. CDR3 residues: CASSQELAGGTYEQYF. In DNA, the CDR3 is TGTGCCAGCAGCCAAGAACTGGCGGGAGGCACCTACGAGCAGTACTTC.

The chain carries TRBV29-1 and TRBJ2-7; 7 bases match TRBD2. The CDR3 runs 12 residues. The trim removed 6 bases at V and 2 bases at J, leaving 4 bases unmatched. Germline V gives CDR1 SQVTM, CDR2 ANQGSEA. CDR3 region: CSVIAGPYEQYF. Written as DNA, the CDR3 is TGCAGCGTGATAGCGGGCCCCTACGAGCAGTACTTC.

This sequence joins TRBV4-2 and TRBJ2-7, with D possibly matching TRBD2 (5 bases). There are 14 residues in the CDR3. V lost 1 base, J lost 2 bases, and 9 bases lay in between. CDR1 and CDR2 from the germline V gene are LGHNA and YNFKEQ. The CDR3 region has the DNA TGTGCCAGCAGCCAAGGACTATCCGCCTACGAGCAGTACTTC. Protein product: CASSQGLSAYEQYF.

This clone appeared a few times. This chain uses TRBV6-5 with TRBJ2-7; TRBD1 matches at 7 bases. Germline CDR1 reads MNHEY; CDR2 reads SVGAGI. Trimming cost V 6 bases and J 4 bases; bases outside gene matches: 9. This CDR3 is 14 amino acids long. The CDR3 sequence: CASRVKGAGYEQYF. CDR3 coding DNA: TGTGCCAGCAGGGTCAAGGGGGCTGGATACGAGCAGTACTTC.

CDR3 sequence (DNA): TGTGCCAGCAGCTTAGGAATCAGCCAGCCCCAGCATTTT. Its translation is CASSLGISQPQHF. The V call is TRBV7-3, the J call TRBJ1-5; D gene uncertain. Germline V gives CDR1 SGHTA, CDR2 FQGTGA. The germline V and J ends were trimmed by 2 bases and 7 bases, with 9 bases remaining between them. This CDR3 comprises 13 residues.

The CDR3 loop reads CASSFRGSGTEAFF. As DNA, the CDR3 is TGTGCCAGCAGCTTCCGGGGAAGCGGGACTGAAGCTTTCTTT. The rearrangement joins TRBV7-2 to TRBJ1-1; no definite D call. The V and J ends lost 3 bases and 5 bases respectively, with 13 bases between them. The CDR3 contains 14 residues. Germline assignment: CDR1 SGHTA and CDR2 FQGNSA.

This clone was counted only a few times. The V gene is TRBV7-9, the J gene TRBJ1-1, with D perhaps matching TRBD1 (6 bases). The CDR3 has 16 amino acids. The germline V and J ends were trimmed by 2 bases and 6 bases, with 19 bases remaining between them. Germline assignment: CDR1 SEHNR and CDR2 FQNEAQ (reference sequence). For the CDR3, the DNA is TGTGCCAGCAGCTTACTTGACTCCGGGACAACCTCTGAAGCTTTCTTT. It yields the protein CASSLLDSGTTSEAFF.

A few counts support this clone. V usage is TRBV6-5 and J usage is TRBJ2-7; D is unclear. The CDR3 is 13 residues long. V shed 6 bases and J shed 6 bases, with 15 bases lying between them. Germline values: CDR1 MNHEY, CDR2 SVGAGI. DNA for the CDR3: TGTGCCAGCAGCTACGGATCTACCTCCGAGCAGTACTTC. Translation gives CASSYGSTSEQYF.

The chain joins TRBV7-8 to TRBJ1-5; 8 bases fit TRBD1. CDR3 size: 15 residues. Germline V gives CDR1 SGHVS, CDR2 FQNEAQ. Trimming cost V 5 bases and J 2 bases; bases outside gene matches: 5. The chain's CDR3 is CASSNPGQGNQPQHF. The CDR3 nucleotides read TGTGCCAGCAGCAACCCGGGACAGGGCAATCAGCCCCAGCATTTT. Full variable domain (missing parts from reference TRBV7-8 and TRBJ1-5): GAGVSQSPRYKVAKRGQDVALRCDPISGHVSLFWYQQALGQGPEFLTYFQNEAQLDKSGLPSDRFFAERPEGSVSTLKIQRTQQEDSAVYLCASSNPGQGNQPQHFGDGTRLSIL.

V gene TRBV6-5 combines with J gene TRBJ2-2, with D unresolved. The germline V gene has CDR1 MNHEY and CDR2 SVGAGI. V shed 5 bases and J shed 6 bases, with 10 bases lying between them. This CDR3 comprises 13 residues. The CDR3 DNA sequence: TGTGCCAGCAGTCCCCATAAGGCCGGGGAGCTGTTTTTT. It is translated as CASSPHKAGELFF.

The table lists this clone with a few counts. The chain uses TRBV28 and TRBJ2-1; D is perhaps TRBD2 (7 bases). V lost 1 base, J lost 8 bases, and 21 bases lay in between. This CDR3 region has 17 residues. Germline V gene data show CDR1 as MDHEN and CDR2 as SYDVKM. The CDR3 bases are TGTGCCAGCAGTTTATTTAGGGGACGGGAGGAGGGGGATGAGCAGTTCTTC. It translates to CASSLFRGREEGDEQFF. The full variable domain, with the rest looked up from reference TRBV28 and TRBJ2-1, is DVKVTQSSRYLVKRTGEKVFLECVQDMDHENMFWYRQDPGLGLRLIYFSYDVKMKEKGDIPEGYSVSREKKERFSLILESASTNQTSMYLCASSLFRGREEGDEQFFGPGTRLTVL.

About this clone: Germline and junction disagree at one end, which may indicate a read error. V gene TRBV14 combines with J gene TRBJ1-4, with a weak D call TRBD1 (6 bases). This CDR3 contains 12 residues. In germline, CDR1 is SGHDN, CDR2 FVKESK. CDR3 bases: TGTGCCAGCAGCCCCCCTCCAGGGGACGTTTATTTT. This codes for CASSPPPGDVYF.

The CDR3 reads CASTLKGFPYEQYF. In DNA form, the CDR3 reads TGTGCCAGCACCCTGAAGGGGTTCCCCTACGAGCAGTACTTC. The chain couples TRBV5-6 to TRBJ2-7, with D possibly matching TRBD1 (5 bases). Trimming pared 6 bases from V and 2 bases from J, leaving 15 bases between. CDR1 is SGHDT, CDR2 YYEEEE, per germline. The CDR3 loop spans 14 amino acids.

The gene calls are TRBV6-5 and TRBJ2-7, with D maybe TRBD2 (6 bases). Trimming removed 6 bases at V and 4 bases at J, with 10 bases between. The CDR3 sequence is 12 residues long. CDR1 MNHEY and CDR2 SVGAGI come from the germline V gene. CDR3 bases: TGTGCCAGCAGCCCCCGGGGGTACGAGCAGTACTTC. Protein: CASSPRGYEQYF.

The V gene is TRBV7-6, the J gene TRBJ2-3; 11 bases match TRBD2. Trimming removed 5 bases from V and 4 bases from J; junction bases left unmatched: 5. Germline V gene data show CDR1 as SGHVS and CDR2 as FNYEAQ. This CDR3 contains 15 residues. The DNA of the CDR3 is TGTGCCAGCAGCCATAGCGGGGGGGCCGCAGATACGCAGTATTTT. It translates to CASSHSGGAADTQYF.